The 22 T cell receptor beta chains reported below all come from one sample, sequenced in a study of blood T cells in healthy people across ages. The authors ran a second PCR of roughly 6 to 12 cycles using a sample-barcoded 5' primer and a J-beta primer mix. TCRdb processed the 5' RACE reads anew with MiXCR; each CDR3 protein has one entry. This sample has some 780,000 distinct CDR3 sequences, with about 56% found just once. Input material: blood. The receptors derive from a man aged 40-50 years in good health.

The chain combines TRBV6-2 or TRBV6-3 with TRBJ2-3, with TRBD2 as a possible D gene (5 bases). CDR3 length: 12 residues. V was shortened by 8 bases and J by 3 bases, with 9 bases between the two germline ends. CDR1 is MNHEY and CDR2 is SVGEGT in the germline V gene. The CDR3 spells CASHTGTDTQYF. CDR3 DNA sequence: TGTGCCAGCCATACGGGGACAGATACGCAGTATTTT.

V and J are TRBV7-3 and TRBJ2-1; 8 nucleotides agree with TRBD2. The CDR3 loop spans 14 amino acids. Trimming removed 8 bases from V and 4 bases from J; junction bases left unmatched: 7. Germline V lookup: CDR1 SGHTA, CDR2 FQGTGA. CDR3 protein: CASGLAGPYNEQFF. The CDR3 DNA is TGTGCCAGCGGATTAGCGGGACCATACAATGAGCAGTTCTTC.

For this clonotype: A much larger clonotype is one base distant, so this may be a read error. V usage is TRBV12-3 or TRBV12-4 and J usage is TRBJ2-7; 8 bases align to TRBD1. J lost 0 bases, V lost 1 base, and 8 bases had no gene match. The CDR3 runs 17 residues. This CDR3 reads CASSLGDRCTSSYEQYF. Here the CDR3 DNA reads TGTGCCAGCAGTTTAGGGGACAGGTGTACGAGCTCCTACGAGCAGTACTTC.

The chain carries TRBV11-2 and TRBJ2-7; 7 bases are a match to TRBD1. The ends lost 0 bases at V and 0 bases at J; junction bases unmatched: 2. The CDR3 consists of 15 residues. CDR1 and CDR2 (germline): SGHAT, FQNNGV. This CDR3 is CASSLEQGFSYEQYF. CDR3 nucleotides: TGTGCCAGCAGCTTAGAACAGGGGTTCTCCTACGAGCAGTACTTC.

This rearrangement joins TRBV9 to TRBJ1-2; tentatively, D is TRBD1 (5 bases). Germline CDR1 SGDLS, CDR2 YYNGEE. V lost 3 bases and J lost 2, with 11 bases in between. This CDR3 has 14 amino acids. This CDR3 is CASSASNRNYGYTF. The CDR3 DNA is TGTGCCAGCAGCGCAAGCAACAGGAACTATGGCTACACCTTC.

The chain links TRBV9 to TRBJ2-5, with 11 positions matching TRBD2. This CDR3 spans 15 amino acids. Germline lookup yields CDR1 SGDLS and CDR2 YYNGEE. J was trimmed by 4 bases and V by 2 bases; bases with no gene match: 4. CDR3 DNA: TGTGCCAGCAGCGTTAGCGGGGGGGCCCCAGAGACCCAGTACTTC. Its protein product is CASSVSGGAPETQYF. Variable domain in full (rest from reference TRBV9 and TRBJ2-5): DSGVTQTPKHLITATGQRVTLRCSPRSGDLSVYWYQQSLDQGLQFLIQYYNGEERAKGNILERFSAQQFPDLHSELNLSSLELGDSALYFCASSVSGGAPETQYFGPGTRLLVL.

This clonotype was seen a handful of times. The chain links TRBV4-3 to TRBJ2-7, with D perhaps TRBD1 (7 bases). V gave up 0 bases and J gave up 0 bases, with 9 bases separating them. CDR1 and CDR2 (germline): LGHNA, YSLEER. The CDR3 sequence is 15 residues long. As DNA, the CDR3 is TGCGCCAGCAGCCAAGAGCAGGGGGGCTCCTACGAGCAGTACTTC. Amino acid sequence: CASSQEQGGSYEQYF.

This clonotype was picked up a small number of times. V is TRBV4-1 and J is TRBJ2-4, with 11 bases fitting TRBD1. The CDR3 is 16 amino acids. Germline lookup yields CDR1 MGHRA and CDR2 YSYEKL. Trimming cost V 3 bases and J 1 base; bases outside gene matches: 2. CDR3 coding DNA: TGCGCCAGCAGCCACGGACAGGGGGCTGCCAAAAACATTCAGTACTTC. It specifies CASSHGQGAAKNIQYF.

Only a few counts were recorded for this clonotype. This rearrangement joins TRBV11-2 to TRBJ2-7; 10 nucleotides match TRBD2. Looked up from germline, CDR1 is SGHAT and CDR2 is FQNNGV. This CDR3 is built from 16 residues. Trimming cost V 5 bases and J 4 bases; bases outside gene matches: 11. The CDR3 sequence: CASSHPSGRAEYEQYF. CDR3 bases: TGTGCCAGCAGCCACCCCAGCGGGAGGGCAGAGTACGAGCAGTACTTC.

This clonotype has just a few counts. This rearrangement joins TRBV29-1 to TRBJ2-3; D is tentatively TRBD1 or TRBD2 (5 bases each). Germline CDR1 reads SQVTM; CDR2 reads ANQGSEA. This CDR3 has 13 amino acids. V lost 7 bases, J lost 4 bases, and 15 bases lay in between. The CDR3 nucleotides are TGCAGCGCCCTAACAGGAGGCGCAGATACGCAGTATTTT. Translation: CSALTGGADTQYF.

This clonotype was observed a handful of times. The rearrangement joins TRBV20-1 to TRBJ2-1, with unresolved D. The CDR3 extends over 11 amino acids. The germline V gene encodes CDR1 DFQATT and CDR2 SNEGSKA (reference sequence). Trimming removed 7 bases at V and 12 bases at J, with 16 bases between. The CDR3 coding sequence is TGCAGTGGGAGAGTAGGCGCCTCGCAGTTCTTC. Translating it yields CSGRVGASQFF.

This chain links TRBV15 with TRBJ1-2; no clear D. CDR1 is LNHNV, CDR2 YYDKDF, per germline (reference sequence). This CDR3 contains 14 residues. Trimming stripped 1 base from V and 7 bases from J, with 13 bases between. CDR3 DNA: TGTGCCACCAGCAGAGGTGGCGGTACGCCTGGCTACACCTTC. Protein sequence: CATSRGGGTPGYTF.

CDR3 sequence: CSARSVALAGQPQHF. The CDR3 DNA sequence: TGCAGTGCTAGAAGCGTAGCCCTCGCAGGGCAGCCCCAGCATTTT. The J gene is TRBJ1-5, the V gene TRBV20-1; D perhaps matches TRBD1 (5 bases). Trimming stripped 2 bases from V and 7 bases from J, with 18 bases between. Germline V CDR1 and CDR2: DFQATT, SNEGSKA (reference sequence). The CDR3 is 15 amino acids.

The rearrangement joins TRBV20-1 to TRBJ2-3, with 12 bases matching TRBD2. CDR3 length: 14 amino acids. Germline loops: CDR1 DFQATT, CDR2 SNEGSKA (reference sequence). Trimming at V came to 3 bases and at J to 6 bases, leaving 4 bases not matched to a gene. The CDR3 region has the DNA TGCAGTGCTAGCATACTAGCGGGGGGTGATACGCAGTATTTT. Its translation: CSASILAGGDTQYF.

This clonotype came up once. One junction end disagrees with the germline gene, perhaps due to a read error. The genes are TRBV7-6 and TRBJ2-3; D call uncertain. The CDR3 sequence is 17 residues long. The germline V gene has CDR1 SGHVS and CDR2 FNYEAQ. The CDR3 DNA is TGTGCCAGCAGCTTTGGGCAGCTAACACGAAGCACAGATACGCGGTATTTT. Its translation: CASSFGQLTRSTDTRYF.

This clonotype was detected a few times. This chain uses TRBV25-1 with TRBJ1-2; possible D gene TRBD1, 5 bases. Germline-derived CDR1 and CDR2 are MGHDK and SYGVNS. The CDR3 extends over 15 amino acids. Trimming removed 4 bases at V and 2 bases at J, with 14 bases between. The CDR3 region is CASSASQEANYGYTF. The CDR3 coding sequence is TGTGCCAGCAGTGCCTCACAGGAAGCGAACTATGGCTACACCTTC.

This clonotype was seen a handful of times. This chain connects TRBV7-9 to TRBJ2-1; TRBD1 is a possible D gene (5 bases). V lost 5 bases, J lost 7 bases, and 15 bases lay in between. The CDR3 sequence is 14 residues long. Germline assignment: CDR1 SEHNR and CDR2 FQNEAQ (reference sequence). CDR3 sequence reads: CASSAAQGGNEQFF. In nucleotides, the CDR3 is TGTGCCAGCAGCGCCGCGCAGGGTGGAAATGAGCAGTTCTTC.

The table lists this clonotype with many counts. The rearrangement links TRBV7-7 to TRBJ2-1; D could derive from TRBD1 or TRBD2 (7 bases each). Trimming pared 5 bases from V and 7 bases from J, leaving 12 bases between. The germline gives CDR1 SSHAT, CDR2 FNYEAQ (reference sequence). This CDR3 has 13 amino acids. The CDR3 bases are TGTGCCAGCAGCCCCCAGGGGGGGAATGAGCAGTTCTTC. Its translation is CASSPQGGNEQFF.

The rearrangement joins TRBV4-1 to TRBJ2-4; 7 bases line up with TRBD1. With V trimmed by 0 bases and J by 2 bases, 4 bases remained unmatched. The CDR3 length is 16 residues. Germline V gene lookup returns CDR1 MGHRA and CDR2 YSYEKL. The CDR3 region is CASSQEVQGPKNIQYF. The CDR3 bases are TGCGCCAGCAGCCAAGAGGTACAGGGGCCCAAAAACATTCAGTACTTC.

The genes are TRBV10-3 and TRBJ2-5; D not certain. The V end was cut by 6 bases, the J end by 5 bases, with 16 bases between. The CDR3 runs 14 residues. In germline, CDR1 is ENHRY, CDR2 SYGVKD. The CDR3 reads CAISTRKVRETQYF. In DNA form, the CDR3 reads TGTGCCATCAGCACCCGGAAGGTTAGGGAGACCCAGTACTTC.

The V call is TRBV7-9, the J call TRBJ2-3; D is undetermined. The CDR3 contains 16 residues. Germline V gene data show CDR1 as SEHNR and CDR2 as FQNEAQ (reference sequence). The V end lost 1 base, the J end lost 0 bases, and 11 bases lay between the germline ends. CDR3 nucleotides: TGTGCCAGCAGCTTAGGTGTCGGAAGGAGCACAGATACGCAGTATTTT. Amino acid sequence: CASSLGVGRSTDTQYF.

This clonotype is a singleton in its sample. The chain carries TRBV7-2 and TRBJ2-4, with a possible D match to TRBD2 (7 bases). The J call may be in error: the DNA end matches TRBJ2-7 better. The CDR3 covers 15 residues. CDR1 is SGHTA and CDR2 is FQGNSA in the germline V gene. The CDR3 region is CASSLARGGGYEQYF. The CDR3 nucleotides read TGTGCCAGCAGCTTAGCCCGGGGAGGGGGGTACGAGCAGTACTTC.